The rows below give T cell receptor beta chains drawn from one sample of a study of early T cells in non-severe SARS-CoV-2 infection. MiXCR, run by TCRdb on the 5' RACE reads, gives a single entry per CDR3 protein. The profile shows 90,000 to 120,000 distinct CDR3 sequences, about 12% of them singletons. Sequencing used whole blood. The source of these receptors is an adult who was a healthcare worker with PCR-confirmed SARS-CoV-2 infection or an uninfected control (not recorded which). Each CDR3 is given with its conserved first and last residue. Fields, in order: V gene, J gene, clone size, D gene, CDR3 DNA, CDR3 protein. A D gene is named only where the DNA matches it firmly. Clone sizes are given selectively: once, few, many, or a class where the clone is expanded.

V: TRBV7-9
J: TRBJ2-3
size: few
D: .
DNA: TGTGCCAGCAGCCAACAATTGGGCACAGATACGCAGTATTTT
CDR3: CASSQQLGTDTQYF

V: TRBV12-3/TRBV12-4
J: TRBJ2-1
size: many
D: TRBD2
DNA: TGTGCCAGCAGCTTCGGGACTAGCGGTTACAATGAGCAGTTCTTC
CDR3: CASSFGTSGYNEQFF

V: TRBV7-9
J: TRBJ2-5
size: many
D: .
DNA: TGTGCCAGCAGCCCACTTGGGGGACAAGAGACCCAGTACTTC
CDR3: CASSPLGGQETQYF

V: TRBV7-8
J: TRBJ1-6
size: .
D: TRBD1
DNA: TGTGCCAGCAGCTTCAACCAACCGGACAGGAGCTCCTATAATTCACCCCTCCACTTT
CDR3: CASSFNQPDRSSYNSPLHF

V: TRBV18
J: TRBJ1-5
size: .
D: TRBD1
DNA: TGTGCCAGCTCAGATCCGGGACAGGGGTTCTATCAGCCCCAGCATTTT
CDR3: CASSDPGQGFYQPQHF

V: TRBV20-1
J: TRBJ1-2
size: .
D: TRBD1
DNA: TGCAGTGCTCGGACAGGGGGTGATGGCTACACCTTC
CDR3: CSARTGGDGYTF

V: TRBV7-9
J: TRBJ2-1
size: .
D: TRBD2
DNA: TGTGCCAGCAGCTGGGGACTAGCACAGTGGGATGAGCAGTTCTTC
CDR3: CASSWGLAQWDEQFF

V: TRBV2
J: TRBJ2-1
size: .
D: .
DNA: TGTGCCAGCAGGGAGGACCTTCGGAATGAGCAGTTCTTC
CDR3: CASREDLRNEQFF

V: TRBV28
J: TRBJ2-7
size: many
D: TRBD1
DNA: TGTGCCAGCAGTTCGACAGGGGGTACCTACGAGCAGTACTTC
CDR3: CASSSTGGTYEQYF

V: TRBV11-2
J: TRBJ1-2
size: .
D: TRBD1
DNA: TGTGCCAGCAGCTTAGCGATGCCAGGGGGGTATGGCTACACCTTC
CDR3: CASSLAMPGGYGYTF

V: TRBV7-3
J: TRBJ2-2
size: .
D: .
DNA: TGTGCCAGCAGTCTCAAAGGCCCTCTGAACACCGGGGAGCTGTTTTTT
CDR3: CASSLKGPLNTGELFF

V: TRBV12-5
J: TRBJ2-5
size: .
D: TRBD2
DNA: TGTGCTAGTGGTTTGGGACTAGCGGGAGTTCAAGAGACCCAGTACTTC
CDR3: CASGLGLAGVQETQYF

V: TRBV12-3/TRBV12-4
J: TRBJ1-1
size: many
D: TRBD1
DNA: TGTGCCACCAAGGGGGACAGGGCGTACACTGAAGCTTTCTTT
CDR3: CATKGDRAYTEAFF

V: TRBV27
J: TRBJ2-3
size: few
D: .
DNA: TGTGCCAGCAGTCCGAGACTCGGAGATACGCAGTATTTT
CDR3: CASSPRLGDTQYF

V: TRBV2
J: TRBJ2-5
size: .
D: .
DNA: TGTGCCAGCAGTGAAGCACGGTACCAAGAGACCCAGTACTTC
CDR3: CASSEARYQETQYF

V: TRBV9
J: TRBJ1-1
size: many
D: .
DNA: TGTGCCAGCAGCCCAAGGGGTTGGGACACTGAAGCTTTCTTT
CDR3: CASSPRGWDTEAFF